These 22 T cell receptor beta chains came from one sample sequenced in a study of prognosis after radiotherapy for stage I lung cancer. Researchers used two-round multiplex PCR to amplify TCR beta CDR3 starting from genomic DNA. Amplification during the initial PCR round employed primers specific to each TRBV and TRBJ gene. TCRdb independently ran MiXCR on the multiplex PCR reads; one entry per CDR3 protein. In the table there are about 15,000 distinct CDR3 sequences, around 15% of which are singletons. The input for sequencing was PBMCs, taken before or after stereotactic body radiation therapy (not recorded which). The source of these receptors is a donor aged 50 or older with non-small cell lung cancer.

This clonotype showed up many times. This chain links TRBV6-1 with TRBJ1-1, with D unclear. V was cut by 5 bases and J by 1 base, with 11 bases left in between. The CDR3 has 14 residues. Germline V CDR1 and CDR2: MNHNS, SASEGT. The CDR3 sequence: CASSPTQKNTEAFF. CDR3 nucleotide sequence: TGTGCCAGCAGTCCAACCCAGAAGAACACTGAAGCTTTCTTT.

In its sample, this clonotype was seen many times. The chain carries TRBV20-1 and TRBJ2-3; either TRBD1 or TRBD2 may supply D (6 bases each). The CDR3 runs 13 residues. Trimming removed 3 bases at V and 7 bases at J, with 14 bases between. The V gene's germline CDR1 is DFQATT and CDR2 SNEGSKA (reference sequence). The CDR3: CSASMGGGYTQYF. As DNA, the CDR3 is TGCAGTGCTAGTATGGGGGGCGGATATACGCAGTATTTT.

This clonotype was seen many times. This chain uses TRBV5-6 with TRBJ2-1, with D possibly TRBD2 on 5 matching bases. V was trimmed by 2 bases and J by 2 bases, leaving 17 bases between them. The CDR3 contains 17 residues. The germline V gene has CDR1 SGHDT and CDR2 YYEEEE. CDR3 loop: CASSFNFAGPPYNEQFF. CDR3 DNA: TGTGCCAGCAGCTTTAACTTTGCGGGCCCCCCCTACAATGAGCAGTTCTTC.

The table lists this clonotype with many counts. The rearrangement uses TRBV28 and TRBJ2-1; a possible D gene is TRBD1 (5 bases). CDR1 is MDHEN, CDR2 SYDVKM, per germline. The CDR3 sequence is 15 residues long. Between the trimmed V and J ends, which lost 6 bases and 2 bases, there was a span of 14 bases. This chain's CDR3 is CASRTGPGTYNEQFF. The CDR3 DNA reads as TGTGCCAGCAGGACTGGGCCAGGGACCTACAATGAGCAGTTCTTC.

This clonotype was counted many times. The genes are TRBV7-9 and TRBJ1-2; the D is unclear. Trimming shortened V by 0 bases and J by 10 bases, and 9 bases separated the two germline ends. This CDR3 contains 12 residues. Germline CDR1 reads SEHNR; CDR2 reads FQNEAQ (reference sequence). This CDR3 reads CASSLANRDYTF. The CDR3 DNA follows: TGTGCCAGCAGCTTAGCCAATCGTGACTACACCTTC.

This clonotype showed up many times. V usage is TRBV6-5 and J usage is TRBJ2-5, with D possibly matching TRBD2 (6 bases). Trimming took 2 bases from V and 5 from J, leaving 12 bases between them. CDR1 is MNHEY, CDR2 SVGAGI, per germline. This CDR3 is built from 14 residues. In DNA, the CDR3 is TGTGCCAGCAGTTACCCTGAACGGGGGGAGACCCAGTACTTC. It is translated as CASSYPERGETQYF.

This clonotype was observed many times. The chain has TRBV6-9 and TRBJ1-6, with TRBD1 as a possible D gene (6 bases). Trimming shortened V by 3 bases and J by 8 bases, and 26 bases separated the two germline ends. The CDR3 totals 19 residues. Germline V lookup: CDR1 MNHGY, CDR2 SVAAGI. CDR3 nucleotide sequence: TGTGCCAGCAGTTACTCAATCCTCAGCCGGGACATAGTGGATTCACCCCTCCACTTT. It translates to CASSYSILSRDIVDSPLHF.

This clonotype has at least ten counts. The chain has TRBV4-3 and TRBJ2-1; D is perhaps TRBD2 (7 bases). V lost 5 bases and J lost 1, with 15 bases in between. This CDR3 is built from 16 residues. Germline V gene sequence: CDR1 LGHNA, CDR2 YSLEER. The DNA for the CDR3 is TGCGCCAGCAGCGGGGGGCGGGGGCCTTCCTACAATGAGCAGTTCTTC. This translates into CASSGGRGPSYNEQFF.

This clonotype appeared many times. CDR3 residues: CASSGWGDGNTEAFF. CDR3 nucleotides: TGTGCCAGCAGTGGGTGGGGGGACGGGAACACTGAAGCTTTCTTT. This rearrangement joins TRBV6-1 to TRBJ1-1, with a possible D match to TRBD1 (5 bases). V lost 4 bases to trimming and J lost 1 base, with 13 bases between them. Germline V gives CDR1 MNHNS, CDR2 SASEGT. The CDR3 has 15 residues.

On this clonotype: A far larger clone is one base from this, pointing to a likely read error. J is TRBJ1-2 and V is TRBV30, with TRBD1 identical over 8 bases. Germline CDR1 reads GTSNPN; CDR2 reads SVGIG (reference sequence). The junction had 12 bases not matched to a gene; V was cut back by 8 bases and J by 4 bases. The CDR3 consists of 14 residues. The CDR3 bases are TGTGCCAGTAGTGACCAGGACAGGGCCTATGGCTACACCTTC. It specifies CASSDQDRAYGYTF.

This clonotype was seen many times. The chain carries TRBV20-1 and TRBJ2-6; no clear D. The CDR3 length is 15 residues. Looked up from germline, CDR1 is DFQATT and CDR2 is SNEGSKA (reference sequence). V gave up 5 bases and J gave up 0 bases, with 11 bases separating them. CDR3: CSAPLGNSGANVLTF. The CDR3 nucleotides read TGCAGTGCTCCCCTTGGGAACTCTGGGGCCAACGTCCTGACTTTC.

This clonotype was seen ten or more times. This chain joins TRBV6-2 or TRBV6-3 and TRBJ2-7, with 7 nucleotides matching TRBD2. Trimming at V came to 2 bases and at J to 6 bases, leaving 4 bases not matched to a gene. CDR1 and CDR2 (germline): MNHEY, SVGEGT. The CDR3 length is 13 residues. The CDR3 DNA sequence: TGTGCCAGCAGTTACAGGGAGGGGTCCGAGCAGTACTTC. It specifies CASSYREGSEQYF.

The chain is built from TRBV28 and TRBJ2-1, with TRBD2 identical over 8 bases. Germline V gene data show CDR1 as MDHEN and CDR2 as SYDVKM. With V trimmed by 1 base and J by 2 bases, 4 bases remained unmatched. The CDR3 consists of 16 residues. The CDR3 DNA follows: TGTGCCAGCAGTTTATATGGTAGCGGGGCCTACAATGAGCAGTTCTTC. Protein: CASSLYGSGAYNEQFF.

There are many counts of this clonotype. This chain uses TRBV7-9 with TRBJ2-3; D is perhaps TRBD1 or TRBD2 (6 bases each). Germline CDR1 SEHNR, CDR2 FQNEAQ (reference sequence). The V end lost 5 bases, the J end lost 0 bases, and 18 bases lay between the germline ends. This CDR3 is built from 17 residues. CDR3 DNA sequence: TGTGCCAGCAGCCGACGGGGGACACAGGGTAGCACAGATACGCAGTATTTT. It specifies CASSRRGTQGSTDTQYF.

The sample holds many counts of this clonotype. The chain uses TRBV7-9 and TRBJ2-5; D is tentatively TRBD1 or TRBD2 (5 bases each). The V gene's germline CDR1 is SEHNR and CDR2 FQNEAQ (reference sequence). Trimming removed 2 bases from V and 7 bases from J, with 14 bases in between. This CDR3 comprises 14 residues. In nucleotides, the CDR3 is TGTGCCAGCAGCTTATCCGGGACCCTAAGGACCCAGTACTTC. Its translation is CASSLSGTLRTQYF.

This clonotype showed up many times. V and J are TRBV6-2 or TRBV6-3 and TRBJ1-2; D perhaps matches TRBD1 (6 bases). The CDR3 runs 13 residues. V lost 5 bases, J lost 8 bases, and 15 bases lay in between. Germline V CDR1 and CDR2: MNHEY, SVGEGT. CDR3 loop: CASSDPGQYGYTF. DNA of the CDR3: TGTGCCAGCAGTGACCCTGGACAGTACGGCTACACCTTC.

This chain joins TRBV19 and TRBJ2-5, with 15 bases identical to TRBD2. The germline gives CDR1 LNHDA, CDR2 SQIVND (reference sequence). V was pared by 11 bases and J by 4 bases, with 5 bases of the junction left unmatched. The CDR3 has 14 amino acids. CDR3 nucleotide sequence: TGTGCCGGCGGACTAGCGGGAGGGTTAGAGACCCAGTACTTC. Protein sequence: CAGGLAGGLETQYF.

This clonotype was seen repeatedly, ten times or more. The chain joins TRBV5-4 to TRBJ2-1; D gene ambiguous. The CDR3 runs to 13 residues. V dropped 1 base and J dropped 9 bases, with 11 bases sitting between them. CDR1 and CDR2 from the germline V gene are SGHNT and YYREEE (reference sequence). The CDR3 loop is CASSLWASGEQFF. CDR3 coding DNA: TGTGCCAGCAGCTTGTGGGCCTCGGGTGAGCAGTTCTTC.

This clonotype was seen repeatedly, ten times or more. This chain connects TRBV7-3 to TRBJ2-6; D uncertain. CDR1 SGHTA and CDR2 FQGTGA come from the germline V gene. This CDR3 spans 17 amino acids. Trimming shortened V by 1 base and J by 0 bases, and 10 bases separated the two germline ends. In DNA form, the CDR3 reads TGTGCCAGCAGCTTAAATGGGCTGGTCTCTGGGGCCAACGTCCTGACTTTC. Protein product: CASSLNGLVSGANVLTF.

There are many counts of this clonotype. The V gene is TRBV27, the J gene TRBJ1-2; 8 positions match TRBD1. Germline V gives CDR1 MNHEY, CDR2 SMNVEV (reference sequence). With V trimmed by 3 bases and J by 7 bases, 7 bases remained unmatched. The CDR3 contains 14 residues. The CDR3 DNA sequence: TGTGCCAGCAGTTTCCGCGACAGGGGACGTGGCTACACCTTC. This encodes CASSFRDRGRGYTF.

The rearrangement uses TRBV28 and TRBJ2-2; tentative D call: TRBD1 (6 bases). The germline gives CDR1 MDHEN, CDR2 SYDVKM. V dropped 4 bases and J dropped 4 bases, with 13 bases sitting between them. This CDR3 spans 15 amino acids. The DNA for the CDR3 is TGTGCCAGCAGTTGGACAGCTTCGAGCACCGGGGAGCTGTTTTTT. It yields the protein CASSWTASSTGELFF.

This clonotype has just a few counts. This probably arose from a read error, given a far larger clone one base away. The chain joins TRBV2 to TRBJ2-7, with D tentatively TRBD2 (5 bases). Germline loops: CDR1 SNHLY, CDR2 FYNNEI. V was cut by 6 bases and J by 2 bases, with 14 bases left in between. The CDR3 totals 14 residues. The CDR3 DNA sequence: TGTGCCAGCAGCCTCACCGGGATACCCTACGAGCAGTACTTC. It yields the protein CASSLTGIPYEQYF.